The rows below give T cell receptor beta chains drawn from one sample of a study of T cell repertoires in cytomegalovirus infection. TCRdb called the reads again in MiXCR, with one record for every CDR3 protein. The sample holds some 350,000 distinct CDR3 sequences; around a third are singletons and the top ten take approximately 13%. These receptors have no known antigen. The sample was cultured PBMCs, taken from culture after CMV antigen stimulation. These receptors all come from a human donor in good health (CMV status not recorded). Some clones in this sample may be carry-over from other donors' samples. The CDR3 runs from the conserved cysteine through the conserved F or W. D genes are given only for firm matches. Clone size is not always given. Where it is, it says once, few, many or a class for expanded clones.

clone size,V gene,J gene,D gene,CDR3 protein,CDR3 DNA
few,TRBV11-2,TRBJ2-5,-,CASSLVASLETQYF,TGTGCCAGCAGCTTAGTAGCAAGCCTGGAGACCCAGTACTTC
-,TRBV20-1,TRBJ2-1,TRBD2,CSARVLAGFYNEQFF,TGCAGTGCTAGAGTGCTAGCGGGATTCTACAATGAGCAGTTCTTC
-,TRBV2,TRBJ2-3,TRBD2,CASSEYSSGGTQYF,TGTGCCAGCAGTGAATACAGCTCGGGGGGTACGCAGTATTTT
once,TRBV4-1,TRBJ1-5,-,CASSQDRWGWQPQHF,TGCGCCAGCAGCCAAGATCGATGGGGTTGGCAGCCCCAGCATTTT
-,TRBV24-1,TRBJ2-5,TRBD2,CATSDFSGGETQYF,TGTGCCACCAGTGATTTTTCGGGGGGGGAGACCCAGTACTTC
few,TRBV27,TRBJ1-6,TRBD1,CASSITGADSPLHF,TGTGCCAGCAGTATCACAGGGGCTGACTCACCCCTCCACTTT
few,TRBV29-1,TRBJ2-7,-,CSVEGDSEQYF,TGCAGCGTTGAAGGGGACTCCGAGCAGTACTTC
-,TRBV12-3/TRBV12-4,TRBJ1-5,-,CASSPARGGNQPQHF,TGTGCCAGCAGTCCTGCCAGGGGAGGCAATCAGCCCCAGCATTTT
-,TRBV6-6,TRBJ1-1,-,CASSDSRGMNTEAFF,TGTGCCAGCAGTGACTCACGGGGGATGAACACTGAAGCTTTCTTT
-,TRBV2,TRBJ1-2,-,CASSEMSSEYGYTF,TGTGCCAGCAGTGAAATGAGCAGTGAATACGGCTACACCTTC
few,TRBV7-2,TRBJ2-3,-,CASSPDGGGSGDTQYF,TGTGCCAGCAGCCCTGACGGTGGGGGATCGGGAGATACGCAGTATTTT
-,TRBV7-2,TRBJ2-5,TRBD1,CASSPGQGARETQYF,TGTGCCAGCAGCCCGGGACAGGGGGCACGAGAGACCCAGTACTTC
few,TRBV7-2,TRBJ2-5,TRBD2,CASSFRLAGGPGETQYF,TGTGCCAGCAGCTTCAGGCTAGCGGGAGGGCCGGGAGAGACCCAGTACTTC
few,TRBV6-1,TRBJ2-7,TRBD1,CASRGWGTDNYEQYF,TGTGCCAGCAGGGGGTGGGGGACAGATAACTACGAGCAGTACTTC
few,TRBV24-1,TRBJ2-1,-,CATSDLGGKGSDEQFF,TGTGCCACCAGTGACCTCGGAGGGAAAGGGAGTGATGAGCAGTTCTTC
few,TRBV7-2,TRBJ2-5,TRBD1,CASSADRDRQETQYF,TGTGCCAGCAGCGCAGACCGGGACAGACAAGAGACCCAGTACTTC
few,TRBV6-5,TRBJ1-1,TRBD1,CASSYTFRPWTGKTEAFF,TGTGCCAGCAGTTACACCTTCAGACCTTGGACAGGGAAGACTGAAGCTTTCTTT
-,TRBV6-4,TRBJ1-1,-,CASSDSVGSGTEAFF,TGTGCCAGCAGTGACTCGGTGGGTTCGGGCACTGAAGCTTTCTTT
few,TRBV7-9,TRBJ1-2,TRBD1,CASSFRGDYGYTF,TGTGCCAGCAGTTTCAGGGGGGACTATGGCTACACCTTC
few,TRBV6-2/TRBV6-3,TRBJ2-7,-,CASSYPPLGTYEQYF,TGTGCCAGCAGTTACCCCCCATTAGGGACCTACGAGCAGTACTTC
-,TRBV12-3/TRBV12-4,TRBJ1-2,-,CASSSVQGLGYGYTF,TGTGCCAGCAGTTCCGTTCAGGGGTTAGGCTATGGCTACACCTTC
-,TRBV5-1,TRBJ2-3,TRBD2,CASSSDGGADTQYF,TGCGCCAGCAGCTCCGACGGGGGGGCAGATACGCAGTATTTT
-,TRBV19,TRBJ2-5,-,CASSLSKAGAYWETQYF,TGTGCCAGTAGTCTCTCGAAGGCGGGGGCATATTGGGAGACCCAGTACTTC
-,TRBV7-4,TRBJ1-4,-,CASSLQGINEKLFF,TGTGCCAGCAGCCTTCAAGGGATTAATGAAAAACTGTTTTTT
many,TRBV7-2,TRBJ1-4,TRBD1,CASSFNTGEGEKLFF,TGTGCCAGCAGCTTCAATACAGGGGAGGGAGAAAAACTGTTTTTT
-,TRBV7-2,TRBJ1-5,-,CASSLEWYGNQPQHF,TGTGCCAGCAGCTTAGAGTGGTATGGCAATCAGCCCCAGCATTTT
-,TRBV12-3/TRBV12-4,TRBJ1-2,-,CASTLEGYGYGYTF,TGTGCCAGCACCCTGGAGGGATATGGCTATGGCTACACCTTC
-,TRBV2,TRBJ2-2,-,CASSGRETGELFF,TGTGCCAGCAGTGGAAGGGAAACCGGGGAGCTGTTTTTT
few,TRBV19,TRBJ1-6,-,CASSGIDISYNSPLHF,TGTGCCAGTAGTGGAATAGACATTTCCTATAATTCACCCCTCCACTTT
once,TRBV2,TRBJ2-7,-,CASSGWGALDEQYF,TGTGCCAGCAGTGGTTGGGGGGCCCTGGACGAGCAGTACTTC
-,TRBV20-1,TRBJ2-1,-,CSASVSDLGNNEQFF,TGCAGTGCTAGTGTATCAGACCTAGGTAACAATGAGCAGTTCTTC
few,TRBV7-2,TRBJ2-5,-,CASSLVVGPRETQYF,TGTGCCAGCAGCTTAGTAGTTGGTCCTCGGGAGACCCAGTACTTC
-,TRBV7-3,TRBJ2-2,TRBD2,CASSFSGGSTGELFF,TGTGCCAGCAGCTTTTCGGGAGGGAGCACCGGGGAGCTGTTTTTT
-,TRBV12-3/TRBV12-4,TRBJ2-7,-,CASTGTDSYEQYF,TGTGCCAGCACCGGGACGGATTCCTACGAGCAGTACTTC
many,TRBV7-2,TRBJ1-1,-,CASSLDNTEAFF,TGTGCCAGCAGCTTAGACAACACTGAAGCTTTCTTT
-,TRBV10-3,TRBJ2-7,TRBD2,CAISDLAGGSYEQYF,TGTGCCATCAGTGATCTAGCGGGAGGGTCCTACGAGCAGTACTTC
-,TRBV7-2,TRBJ2-5,TRBD2,CASSRSPGLAQETQYF,TGTGCCAGCAGCCGATCTCCCGGACTAGCCCAAGAGACCCAGTACTTC